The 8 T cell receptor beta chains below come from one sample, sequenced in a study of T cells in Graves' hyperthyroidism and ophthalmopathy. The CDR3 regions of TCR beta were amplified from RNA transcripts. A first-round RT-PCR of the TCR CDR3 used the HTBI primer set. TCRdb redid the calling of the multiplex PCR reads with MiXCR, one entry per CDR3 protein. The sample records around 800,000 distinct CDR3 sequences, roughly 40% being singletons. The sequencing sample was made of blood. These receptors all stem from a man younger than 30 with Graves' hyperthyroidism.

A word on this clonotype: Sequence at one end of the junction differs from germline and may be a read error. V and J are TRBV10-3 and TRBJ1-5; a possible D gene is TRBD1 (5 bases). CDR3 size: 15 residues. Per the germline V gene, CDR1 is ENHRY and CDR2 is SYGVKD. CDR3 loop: CASSLRDGFNQPQHF. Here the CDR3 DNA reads TGTGCCAGCAGTCTCCGGGACGGCTTCAATCAGCCCCAGCATTTT.

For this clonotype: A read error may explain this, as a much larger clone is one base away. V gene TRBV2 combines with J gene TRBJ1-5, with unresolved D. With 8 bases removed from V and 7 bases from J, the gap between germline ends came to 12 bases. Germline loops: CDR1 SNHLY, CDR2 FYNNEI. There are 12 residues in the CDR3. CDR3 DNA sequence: TGTGCCAGCGGGTCTACCGGGCAGCCCCAGCATTTT. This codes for CASGSTGQPQHF.

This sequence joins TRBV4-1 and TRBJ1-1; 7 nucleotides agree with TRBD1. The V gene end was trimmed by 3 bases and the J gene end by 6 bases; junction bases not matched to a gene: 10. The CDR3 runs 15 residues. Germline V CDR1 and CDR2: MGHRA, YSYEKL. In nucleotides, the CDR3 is TGCGCCAGCAGCCAGGGCTCCGGGACAGACCCTGAAGCTTTCTTT. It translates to CASSQGSGTDPEAFF.

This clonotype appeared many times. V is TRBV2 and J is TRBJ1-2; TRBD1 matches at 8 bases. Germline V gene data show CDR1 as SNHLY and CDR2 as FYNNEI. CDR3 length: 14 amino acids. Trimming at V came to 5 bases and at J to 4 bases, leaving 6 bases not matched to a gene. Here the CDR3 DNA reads TGTGCCAGCAGTCAGGACAGGGCCTTCTATGGCTACACCTTC. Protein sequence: CASSQDRAFYGYTF.

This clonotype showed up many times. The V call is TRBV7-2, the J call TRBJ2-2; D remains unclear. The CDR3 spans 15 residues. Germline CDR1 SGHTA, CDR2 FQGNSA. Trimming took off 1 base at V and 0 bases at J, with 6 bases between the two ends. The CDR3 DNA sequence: TGTGCCAGCAGCTTAGTCCCCGCGAACACCGGGGAGCTGTTTTTT. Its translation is CASSLVPANTGELFF.

The CDR3 DNA follows: TGTGCCAGCGGAAGGGACAGTCTGAACACTGAAGCTTTCTTT. This translates into CASGRDSLNTEAFF. This chain uses TRBV9 with TRBJ1-1; 7 bases align to TRBD1. Germline values: CDR1 SGDLS, CDR2 YYNGEE. With 7 bases clipped from V and 0 bases from J, the junction kept 6 bases outside the gene matches. The CDR3 is made up of 14 amino acids.

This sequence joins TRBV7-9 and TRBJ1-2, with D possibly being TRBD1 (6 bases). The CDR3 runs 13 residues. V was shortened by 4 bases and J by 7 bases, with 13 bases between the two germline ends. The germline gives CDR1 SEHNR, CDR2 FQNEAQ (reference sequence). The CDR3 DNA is TGTGCCAGCAGCTATGACAGGACGGGTGGCTACACCTTC. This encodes CASSYDRTGGYTF.

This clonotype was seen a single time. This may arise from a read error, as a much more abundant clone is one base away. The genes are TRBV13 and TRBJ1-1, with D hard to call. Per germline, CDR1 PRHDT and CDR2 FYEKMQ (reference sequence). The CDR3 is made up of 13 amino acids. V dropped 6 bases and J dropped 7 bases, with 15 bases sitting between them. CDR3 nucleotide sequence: TGTGCCAGCAGTTATGGAGGAGGTGGTGAAGCTTTCTTT. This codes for CASSYGGGGEAFF.